These T cell receptor beta chains were read from a single sample in a study of T cells in Graves' hyperthyroidism and ophthalmopathy. TCRdb reprocessed the multiplex PCR reads via MiXCR and lists one record per CDR3 protein. The sample includes about 180,000 distinct CDR3 sequences, just under 9.5% seen only once; the top ten take roughly 23%. Input material: blood. Receptors originate from a woman under 30 with Graves' hyperthyroidism that later progressed to Graves' ophthalmopathy. Each CDR3 is given with its conserved first and last residue. D genes are given only for firm matches. Size is stated for part of the rows, as once, few or many counts, or as a class when the clone is expanded.

>14|-|many|TRBV28|TRBJ2-7
TGTGCCAGCAGTCTCCAGGACAGCTCCTACGAGCAGTACTTC
CASSLQDSSYEQYF
>17|-|many|TRBV13|TRBJ2-4
TGTGCCAGCAGCTTAGGGGACAGCTCAATAGCCAAAAACATTCAGTACTTC
CASSLGDSSIAKNIQYF
>13|-|many|TRBV12-3/TRBV12-4|TRBJ2-5
TGTGCCAGCAGTTTCTCGAGGGAAGAGACCCAGTACTTC
CASSFSREETQYF
>16|TRBD2|many|TRBV11-3|TRBJ2-3
TGTGCCAGCAGCCAGTCTAGCGGGAGGGGTACAGATACGCAGTATTTT
CASSQSSGRGTDTQYF
>13|-|-|TRBV5-4|TRBJ1-3
TGTGCCAGCAGCTTATACACTGGAAACACCATATATTTT
CASSLYTGNTIYF
>15|TRBD1|-|TRBV19|TRBJ1-4
TGTGCCAGTAGTGTCCCCGGGACAGGGGGTGAAAAACTGTTTTTT
CASSVPGTGGEKLFF
>15|-|-|TRBV2|TRBJ1-3
TGTGCCAGCAGTGAAGCAAGGAGCTCTGGAAACACCATATATTTT
CASSEARSSGNTIYF
>16|-|-|TRBV20-1|TRBJ1-5
TGCAGTGCTGTAAGCGGGGACTTTCGTCGCAATCAGCCCCAGCATTTT
CSAVSGDFRRNQPQHF
>18|TRBD1|-|TRBV4-1|TRBJ1-6
TGCGCCAGCAGCCCCAGGGACAGTGGGAGCTCCTATAATTCACCCCTCCACTTT
CASSPRDSGSSYNSPLHF
>18|TRBD2|many|TRBV24-1|TRBJ2-6
TGTGCCACCAGTGATCGATCAAAGCGGGAGGGTGGGGCCAACGTCCTGACTTTC
CATSDRSKREGGANVLTF
>13|-|few|TRBV6-4|TRBJ1-6
TGTGCCAGCAGTGTCAGGGAAGACTCACCCCTCCACTTT
CASSVREDSPLHF
>15|TRBD2|-|TRBV4-1|TRBJ2-1
TGCGCCAGCAGCCAAGATCAGGTAGCGGGAGCGATAATGTTCTTC
CASSQDQVAGAIMFF
>14|TRBD2|many|TRBV10-3|TRBJ2-5
TGTGCCATCGCGGGGGGAGAGGGCGGGGAGACCCAGTACTTC
CAIAGGEGGETQYF
>15|-|many|TRBV19|TRBJ1-4
TGTGCCAGTACCCGAGGGGGAGGAATTAATGAAAAACTGTTTTTT
CASTRGGGINEKLFF
>18|-|few|TRBV18|TRBJ1-3
TGTGCCAGCTCACCGATACTCACAGGGCAGAGCTCTGGAAACACCATATATTTT
CASSPILTGQSSGNTIYF
>15|-|few|TRBV20-1|TRBJ2-7
TGCAGTGCTAGAGATAATTCGGGACCCCATTACGAGCAGTGCTTC
CSARDNSGPHYEQCF
>13|-|-|TRBV27|TRBJ1-2
TGTGCCAGCAGTATGACTGGAAGCTATGGCTACACCTTC
CASSMTGSYGYTF
>16|-|many|TRBV27|TRBJ2-1
TGTGCCAGCAGTTTATCTTTTCTCGAGCGATACAATGAGCAGTTCTTC
CASSLSFLERYNEQFF
>14|TRBD2|many|TRBV2|TRBJ2-2
TGTGCCAGCAATCTAGCGGGAGGCACCGGGGAGCTGTTTTTT
CASNLAGGTGELFF
>12|-|many|TRBV30|TRBJ1-1
TGTGCCTGGAGTGACGGCAACACTGAAGCTTTCTTT
CAWSDGNTEAFF
>17|TRBD1|many|TRBV3-1|TRBJ2-1
TGTGCCAGCAGCCACGCCCTGACAGGGATACCCTACAATGAGCAGTTCTTC
CASSHALTGIPYNEQFF
>13|-|-|TRBV20-1|TRBJ2-2
TGCAGTGCAATGAGGGTGGACACCGGGGAGCTGTTTTTT
CSAMRVDTGELFF
>15|-|many|TRBV3-1|TRBJ1-2
TGTGCCAGCAGCCAAGATTGGCGAGACGCCGTGGGCTACACCTTC
CASSQDWRDAVGYTF
>15|-|many|TRBV11-3|TRBJ2-4
TGTGCCAGCAGCTCGGGGGTTGGCACAAACAACATTCAGTACTTC
CASSSGVGTNNIQYF
>14|TRBD2|many|TRBV11-1|TRBJ2-7
TGTGCCAGCAGCGGACGGACTAGCGGAGACGAGCAGTACTTC
CASSGRTSGDEQYF
>13|-|many|TRBV2|TRBJ1-6
TGTGCCAGCAGTGAAGCAGGACTGGAGCCCCTCCACTTT
CASSEAGLEPLHF
>14|TRBD1|many|TRBV5-6|TRBJ1-3
TGTGCCAGCAGCTTGGGACAGGGGGCGCGCACCATATATTTT
CASSLGQGARTIYF
>11|-|many|TRBV6-1|TRBJ2-1
TGTGCCAGCCGAGTTGAAAATGAGCAGTTCTTC
CASRVENEQFF
>16|-|few|TRBV6-1|TRBJ2-7
TGTGCCAGCAGTGAAGCGGTCCTTTACAGCGCCTACGAGCAGTACTTC
CASSEAVLYSAYEQYF
>16|TRBD2|many|TRBV24-1|TRBJ2-5
TGTGCCACCAGTGACTCGTCTAGCGGACCCCAAGAGACCCAGTACTTC
CATSDSSSGPQETQYF
>12|-|many|TRBV18|TRBJ1-1
TGTGCCAGCTCACCAGGTCAGGCTGAAGCTTTCTTT
CASSPGQAEAFF
>15|TRBD2|many|TRBV15|TRBJ2-7
TGTGCCACCAGCAGAGGTGGACTAGCGGGAGCCGAGCAGTACTTC
CATSRGGLAGAEQYF
>13|-|many|TRBV30|TRBJ1-2
TGTGCCTGGAGTCAAATACCAGGGTATGGCTACACCTTC
CAWSQIPGYGYTF
>14|-|many|TRBV6-2/TRBV6-3|TRBJ2-3
TGTGCCAGCAGTTCGCGGTCACTAGTTGATACGCAGTATTTT
CASSSRSLVDTQYF
>17|TRBD1|many|TRBV5-1|TRBJ2-7
TGCGCCAGCAGCACACAATCCGGGACAGGGTTCTCCTACGAGCAGTACTTC
CASSTQSGTGFSYEQYF
>13|-|many|TRBV5-6|TRBJ2-2
TGTGCCAGCAGCTACGGAAACACCGGGGAGCTGTTTTTT
CASSYGNTGELFF
>13|-|-|TRBV20-1|TRBJ2-2
TGCAGTGCTTTAGCGAGGAACACCGGGGAGCTGTTTTTT
CSALARNTGELFF
>15|-|many|TRBV3-1|TRBJ2-4
TGTGCCAGCAGCCAAGATTACAGCGGCAAAAACATTCAGTACTTC
CASSQDYSGKNIQYF
>17|TRBD2|-|TRBV4-1|TRBJ2-2
TGCGCCAGCAGCCAAGAGCCGGGACTAGCAAAAGCCGGGGAGCTGTTTTTT
CASSQEPGLAKAGELFF
>17|TRBD1|many|TRBV12-3/TRBV12-4|TRBJ2-1
TGTGCCAGCAGTTCGGGACAGGGGGCTATTGGAATGGATGAGCAGTTCTTC
CASSSGQGAIGMDEQFF
>15|TRBD1|few|TRBV4-1|TRBJ1-4
TGCGCCAGCAGCCTAGGAGGGGGCCTTAATGAAAAACTGTTTTTT
CASSLGGGLNEKLFF
>15|TRBD2|many|TRBV20-1|TRBJ2-1
TGCAGTGCTAGGGTGGGACTAAGGTATTCGAGTGAGCAGTTCTTC
CSARVGLRYSSEQFF